Each of the 15 T cell receptor beta chains below was sequenced from the same sample in a study of tumor-infiltrating lymphocytes in primary liver carcinoma. DNA and RNA were both co-extracted from approximately 22-30 mg of bulk tissue that had not been sorted. Starting from 500 ng of total RNA, TCR beta cDNA was produced with a primer in the constant region. Construction of TCR beta libraries relied on three successive nested multiplex PCR rounds employing slightly modified ARM-PCR. Rounds one and two of PCR, each of 10 cycles, were primed with TRBV1-TRBV30 forward primers and a C-beta reverse primer. TCRdb re-analysed the multiplex PCR reads in MiXCR, keeping a single row per CDR3 protein. The sample lists roughly 78,000 distinct CDR3 sequences; about two thirds were seen once. Specimen: liver tumor tissue from sampling region 4. The sample's subset: tumor region T4, right-lateral pole. These receptors all stem from a woman aged 55-69 years with primary liver carcinoma and hepatitis B virus infection.

Regarding this clonotype: Its ends do not fully match the called genes, so a read error is possible. V is TRBV11-3 and J is TRBJ2-2, with D possibly being TRBD1 (5 bases). This CDR3 comprises 15 residues. The germline V gene has CDR1 SGHNT and CDR2 YENEEA. The CDR3 loop is CASSPHTGLTAELFF. The DNA of the CDR3 is TGTGCCAGCAGTCCCCACACAGGTCTAACCGCGGAGCTGTTTTTT. Combining the CDR3 with reference TRBV11-3 and TRBJ2-2 gives the whole variable domain EAGVVQSPRYKIIEKKQPVAFWCNPISGHNTLYWYLQNLGQGPELLIRYENEEAVDDSQLPKDRFSAERLKGVDSTLKIQPAELGDSAVYLCASSPHTGLTAELFFGEGSRLTVL.

The sample holds many counts of this clonotype. This sequence joins TRBV5-1 and TRBJ2-2; tentatively, D is TRBD1 (6 bases). The germline gives CDR1 SGHRS, CDR2 YFSETQ. This CDR3 is built from 16 residues. V gave up 5 bases and J gave up 4 bases, with 18 bases separating them. The CDR3 loop is CASRPPGQLSTGELFF. CDR3 in DNA: TGCGCCAGCAGACCCCCGGGACAACTGAGCACCGGGGAGCTGTTTTTT.

Turning to this clonotype: This may stem from a read error, because a much larger clone lies one nucleotide away. J is TRBJ2-5 and V is TRBV28, with 12 positions matching TRBD2. Germline V gene sequence: CDR1 MDHEN, CDR2 SYDVKM. The V and J ends lost 5 bases and 4 bases, in that order; junction bases with no gene match: 5. The CDR3 is 15 residues long. CDR3 DNA sequence: TGTGCCAGCAGTAAAGGACTAGCGGGGACAGAGACCCAGTACTTC. It codes for CASSKGLAGTETQYF.

This clonotype was recorded a few times. This may be a read error, as it is one base from a much larger clone. The gene calls are TRBV5-1 and TRBJ1-5, with 11 positions matching TRBD1. The CDR3 spans 16 residues. The ends lost 0 bases at V and 3 bases at J; junction bases unmatched: 2. In germline, CDR1 is SGHRS, CDR2 YFSETQ. CDR3 DNA sequence: TGCGCCAGCAGCTTGGGGACAGGGGGCGACAATCAGCCCCAGCATTTT. Its translation is CASSLGTGGDNQPQHF.

This sequence joins TRBV28 and TRBJ2-3, with 7 positions matching TRBD2. The germline gives CDR1 MDHEN, CDR2 SYDVKM. J lost 2 bases, V lost 7 bases, and 9 bases had no gene match. The CDR3 runs 15 residues. The CDR3 loop reads CASTSGGTYTDTQYF. Here the CDR3 DNA reads TGTGCCAGCACCTCCGGGGGGACCTACACAGATACGCAGTATTTT.

This chain links TRBV18 with TRBJ2-3; the match to TRBD1 covers 8 bases. The junction had 7 bases not matched to a gene; V was cut back by 3 bases and J by 2 bases. There are 16 residues in the CDR3. CDR1 is KGHSH and CDR2 is LQKENI in the germline V gene. The CDR3 spells CASSPVPGQVTDTQYF. In DNA form, the CDR3 reads TGTGCCAGCTCACCGGTTCCGGGACAGGTCACAGATACGCAGTATTTT.

Concerning this clonotype itself: The junction does not match germline at one end; this may be a read error. V and J are TRBV6-5 and TRBJ1-1; 8 nucleotides line up with TRBD1. CDR1 is MNHEY, CDR2 SVGAGI, per germline. The CDR3 loop spans 14 amino acids. CDR3 sequence reads: CASSSQGANTEALF. DNA of the CDR3: TGTGCCAGCAGCTCGCAGGGGGCGAACACTGAAGCTCTCTTT.

This clonotype came up many times. The chain has TRBV6-1 and TRBJ2-7; 7 positions agree with TRBD1. Trimming cost V 2 bases and J 5 bases; bases outside gene matches: 9. The CDR3 extends over 15 amino acids. Germline lookup yields CDR1 MNHNS and CDR2 SASEGT. CDR3 amino acids: CASSEFQGDTDEQYF. The CDR3 DNA is TGTGCCAGCAGTGAATTTCAGGGGGACACCGACGAGCAGTACTTC.

This clonotype was seen once. V and J are TRBV29-1 and TRBJ2-5; the match to TRBD2 covers 8 bases. The CDR3 length is 11 residues. In germline, CDR1 is SQVTM, CDR2 ANQGSEA. This chain's CDR3 is CRVEGLEAQYF. DNA of the CDR3: TGCAGGGTAGAGGGACTAGAGGCTCAGTACTTC.

As concerns this clonotype: Just one base apart from a much larger clone, this may be a read error. The chain carries TRBV2 and TRBJ2-7; weak D call: TRBD2 (6 bases). CDR1 is SNHLY and CDR2 is FYNNEI in the germline V gene. CDR3 length: 15 residues. The CDR3 DNA follows: TGTGCCAGCAGGGAAGACCTTAGCGGTTCCTACAAGCAGTACTTC. The encoded protein is CASREDLSGSYKQYF.

With respect to this clonotype: One end of the junction does not line up with germline, which may come from a read error. This chain uses TRBV7-8 with TRBJ2-1; D not resolved. From germline, CDR1 is SGHVS and CDR2 FQNEAQ. The CDR3 length is 15 residues. CDR3: CASSPQPGSCNERFF. CDR3 in DNA: TGTGCCAGCAGCCCCCAGCCGGGCTCCTGCAATGAGCGGTTCTTC.

Turning to this clonotype: A read error may explain this, as a much larger clone is one base away. V gene TRBV28 combines with J gene TRBJ2-5; TRBD1 is a possible D gene (6 bases). The CDR3 is 15 amino acids. The V and J ends lost 5 bases and 2 bases respectively, with 15 bases between them. The germline V gene has CDR1 MDHEN and CDR2 SYDVKM. In nucleotides, the CDR3 is TGTGCCAGCAGTGGCGTCAGGGGCGCGCAAGAGACCCAGTACTTC. This encodes CASSGVRGAQETQYF.

Of note for this clonotype: The CDR3 ends on some other residue instead of the conserved phenylalanine or tryptophan, so this is likely a read error. The rearrangement uses TRBV29-1 and TRBJ1-6; D ambiguous. There are 15 residues in the CDR3. Germline V gene sequence: CDR1 SQVTM, CDR2 ANQGSEA. The CDR3 nucleotides are TGCGCCGTATCACTAGGGAGCTCCTATAATTCACCCCTCCACATT. Translation gives CAVSLGSSYNSPLHI.

V gene TRBV12-3 or TRBV12-4 combines with J gene TRBJ2-5; 8 nucleotides line up with TRBD2. V dropped 6 bases and J dropped 3; count of bases not matched to a gene: 15. There are 17 residues in the CDR3. The CDR3 DNA sequence: TGTGCCAGCAGCCAAGGGACTAACGGGAGGGTCGAAGAGACCCAGTACTTC. It translates to CASSQGTNGRVEETQYF.

This clonotype ranks as medium-sized. Given a much more abundant clone one base away, this may be a read error. The chain carries TRBV11-1 and TRBJ2-2; no definite D call. The V end lost 5 bases, the J end lost 4 bases, and 20 bases lay between the germline ends. This CDR3 region has 17 residues. In germline, CDR1 is SGHAT, CDR2 FQDESV (reference sequence). CDR3 in amino acids: CASSARPFLVSTGELFF. Written as DNA, the CDR3 is TGTGCCAGCAGCGCCCGGCCATTCCTAGTTAGCACCGGGGAGCTGTTTTTT.